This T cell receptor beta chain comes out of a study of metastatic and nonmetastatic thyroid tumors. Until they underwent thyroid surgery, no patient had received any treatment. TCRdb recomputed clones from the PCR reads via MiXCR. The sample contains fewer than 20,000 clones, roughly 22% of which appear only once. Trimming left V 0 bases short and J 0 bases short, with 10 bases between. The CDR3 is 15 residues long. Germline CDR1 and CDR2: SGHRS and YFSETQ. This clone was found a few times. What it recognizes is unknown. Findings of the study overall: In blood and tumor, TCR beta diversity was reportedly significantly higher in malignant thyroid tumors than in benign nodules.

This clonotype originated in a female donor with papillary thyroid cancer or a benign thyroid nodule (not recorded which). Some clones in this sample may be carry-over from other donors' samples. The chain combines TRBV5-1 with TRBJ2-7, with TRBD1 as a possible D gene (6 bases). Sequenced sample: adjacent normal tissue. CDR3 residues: CASSLAQGSSYEQYF. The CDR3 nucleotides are TGCGCCAGCAGCTTGGCCCAGGGGAGCTCCTACGAGCAGTACTTC.